This T cell receptor (beta chain) was identified during a study of T cell responses to AZD1222 COVID-19 vaccine. Study observations and caveats: Scientists sampled the repertoires only once the peak T cell response had passed. At baseline, just a handful of AZD1222 recipients tested seropositive. Across the whole spike, CD4 TCRs peaked at regions 160-218 and 743-854.

Trimming took off 1 base at V and 8 bases at J, with 12 bases between the two ends. The CDR3 spans 13 residues. The germline V gene has CDR1 LGHDT and CDR2 YNNKEL (reference sequence). The method was immunoSEQ multiplex PCR; TCRdb's version includes in-frame clones alone and lacks a portion of them. This sample carries around 78,000 clones, around 86% of them seen once, and the ten largest clones take around 24%. Concerning this clone itself: Its antigen is not known.

The J gene is TRBJ2-7, the V gene TRBV3-1 (or the pseudogene TRBV3-2); a possible D gene is TRBD2 (6 bases). The source is an adult in good health. The sequences come from peripheral blood, collected on day 0 of AZD1222 vaccination. Written as DNA, the CDR3 is TGTGCCAGCAGCCAAGGAAGCCGCGGGAAGCAGTACTTC. The encoded protein is CASSQGSRGKQYF.